Listed here are 11 T cell receptor beta chains from one sample, sequenced in a study of post-analysis software for immune sequencing data. Study findings and constraints: In patients, TRBV5-6, TRBV5-1 and TRBV20-1 belonged to roughly five TRBV segments found more frequently than in controls.

These receptors have no identified antigens. TCR beta libraries were prepared from cDNA with unique molecular identifiers. Via MiXCR, TCRdb re-called the PCR reads, giving one row per CDR3 protein. The profile shows roughly 730,000 distinct CDR3 sequences, approximately 30% of them singletons. The sequenced sample was blood. The receptors shown here come from a girl aged 5 to 17 with multiple sclerosis.

This chain uses TRBV12-3 or TRBV12-4 with TRBJ2-3; no clear D gene. The CDR3 is made up of 12 amino acids. The germline V and J ends were trimmed by 6 bases and 11 bases, with 15 bases remaining between them. CDR3 residues: CASSPRADVQYF. CDR3 in DNA: TGTGCCAGCAGCCCGAGAGCCGATGTGCAGTATTTT.

This clonotype came up a few times. This chain joins TRBV20-1 and TRBJ2-7; TRBD2 aligns across 11 bases. Looked up from germline, CDR1 is DFQATT and CDR2 is SNEGSKA (reference sequence). With 5 bases clipped from V and 7 bases from J, the junction kept 16 bases outside the gene matches. The CDR3 is 16 amino acids. CDR3 residues: CSAPRAELAGVGEQYF. CDR3 coding DNA: TGCAGTGCTCCTCGGGCGGAACTAGCGGGAGTTGGGGAGCAGTACTTC.

The chain links TRBV5-1 to TRBJ1-1; D uncertain. Germline lookup yields CDR1 SGHRS and CDR2 YFSETQ. V lost 1 base and J lost 10, with 17 bases in between. This CDR3 comprises 14 residues. This chain's CDR3 is CASSLSGETTRAFF. The CDR3 DNA reads as TGCGCCAGCAGCTTGTCTGGGGAAACTACTCGAGCTTTCTTT.

The chain has TRBV7-6 and TRBJ2-3, with 8 bases fitting TRBD2. Trimming took 1 base from V and 1 from J; bases not matched to a gene: 4. This CDR3 is 16 amino acids long. CDR1 is SGHVS and CDR2 is FNYEAQ in the germline V gene. CDR3 coding DNA: TGTGCCAGCAGCTTAGGGGCTAGCGGGCGCACAGATACGCAGTATTTT. It specifies CASSLGASGRTDTQYF. The full variable domain, with the rest looked up from reference TRBV7-6 and TRBJ2-3, is GAGVSQSPRYKVTKRGQDVALRCDPISGHVSLYWYRQALGQGPEFLTYFNYEAQQDKSGLPNDRFSAERPEGSISTLTIQRTEQRDSAMYRCASSLGASGRTDTQYFGPGTRLTVL.

The rearrangement uses TRBV7-8 and TRBJ1-6; no reliable D call. From germline, CDR1 is SGHVS and CDR2 FQNEAQ. Between the trimmed V and J ends, which lost 4 bases and 9 bases, there was a span of 16 bases. This CDR3 is built from 15 residues. CDR3 sequence reads: CASSSSGNVGSPLHF. CDR3 bases: TGTGCCAGCAGCTCTTCCGGGAATGTGGGTTCACCCCTCCACTTT. Based on the CDR3 plus reference TRBV7-8 and TRBJ1-6, the full variable domain is GAGVSQSPRYKVAKRGQDVALRCDPISGHVSLFWYQQALGQGPEFLTYFQNEAQLDKSGLPSDRFFAERPEGSVSTLKIQRTQQEDSAVYLCASSSSGNVGSPLHFGNGTRLTVT.

This chain joins TRBV20-1 and TRBJ1-3; D unresolved. This CDR3 has 12 amino acids. Germline V gene lookup returns CDR1 DFQATT and CDR2 SNEGSKA (reference sequence). The V and J ends lost 1 base and 5 bases respectively, with 6 bases between them. The CDR3 DNA sequence: TGCAGTGCTAGAGGGCTGAGAAACACCATATATTTT. Protein product: CSARGLRNTIYF.

The V gene is TRBV20-1, the J gene TRBJ2-6, with D maybe TRBD2 (5 bases). CDR1 is DFQATT and CDR2 is SNEGSKA in the germline V gene (reference sequence). Trimming removed 3 bases at V and 0 bases at J, with 12 bases between. The CDR3 consists of 16 residues. DNA for the CDR3: TGCAGTGCTAGGAACCCCGGGGTCTCTGGGGCCAACGTCCTGACTTTC. Translation: CSARNPGVSGANVLTF.

The V and J genes are TRBV12-3 or TRBV12-4 and TRBJ2-1, with 9 positions matching TRBD2. The CDR3 totals 14 residues. V was clipped by 7 bases and J by 10 bases; unmatched bases: 11. CDR3 protein: CASTQQLSGGEQFF. CDR3 DNA: TGTGCCAGCACCCAACAACTTAGCGGGGGAGAGCAGTTCTTC.

This clonotype was picked up a small number of times. The V gene is TRBV7-9, the J gene TRBJ2-5; D gene uncertain. Trimming took off 5 bases at V and 3 bases at J, with 7 bases between the two ends. Germline V gene lookup returns CDR1 SEHNR and CDR2 FQNEAQ (reference sequence). The CDR3 has 12 residues. The CDR3 sequence: CASSASKETQYF. The CDR3 DNA is TGTGCCAGCAGCGCAAGTAAAGAGACCCAGTACTTC.

This clonotype turned up a few times. The rearrangement joins TRBV7-9 to TRBJ1-5; 10 nucleotides line up with TRBD1. The CDR3 covers 15 residues. Germline loops: CDR1 SEHNR, CDR2 FQNEAQ (reference sequence). The trim removed 5 bases at V and 7 bases at J, leaving 8 bases unmatched. In DNA, the CDR3 is TGTGCCAGCAGCGCGGGCCGGGACAGGGGACAGCCCCAGCATTTT. Its protein is CASSAGRDRGQPQHF.

The gene calls are TRBV3-1 and TRBJ2-6; no reliable D call. The CDR3 contains 16 residues. Trimming took off 2 bases at V and 0 bases at J, with 8 bases between the two ends. CDR1 is LGHDT and CDR2 is YNNKEL in the germline V gene (reference sequence). CDR3 DNA: TGTGCCAGCAGCCAACAGATCGTCTCTGGGGCCAACGTCCTGACTTTC. Amino acids: CASSQQIVSGANVLTF. Using reference TRBV3-1 and TRBJ2-6 for the parts outside the CDR3, the full variable domain is DTAVSQTPKYLVTQMGNDKSIKCEQNLGHDTMYWYKQDSKKFLKIMFSYNNKELIINETVPNRFSPKSPDKAHLNLHINSLELGDSAVYFCASSQQIVSGANVLTFGAGSRLTVL.